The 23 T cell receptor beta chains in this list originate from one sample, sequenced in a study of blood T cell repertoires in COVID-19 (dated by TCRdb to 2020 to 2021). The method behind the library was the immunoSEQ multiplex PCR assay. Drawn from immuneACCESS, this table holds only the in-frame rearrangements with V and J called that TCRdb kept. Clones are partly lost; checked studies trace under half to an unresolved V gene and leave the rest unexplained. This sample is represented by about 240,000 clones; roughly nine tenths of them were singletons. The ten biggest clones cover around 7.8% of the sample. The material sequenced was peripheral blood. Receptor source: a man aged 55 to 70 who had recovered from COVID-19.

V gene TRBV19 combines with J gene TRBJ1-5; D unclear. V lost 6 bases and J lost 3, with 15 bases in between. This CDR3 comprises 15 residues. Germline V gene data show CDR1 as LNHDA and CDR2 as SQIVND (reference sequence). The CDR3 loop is CASSWQEGNNQPQHF. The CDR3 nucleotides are TGTGCCAGTAGCTGGCAGGAAGGAAACAATCAGCCCCAGCATTTT.

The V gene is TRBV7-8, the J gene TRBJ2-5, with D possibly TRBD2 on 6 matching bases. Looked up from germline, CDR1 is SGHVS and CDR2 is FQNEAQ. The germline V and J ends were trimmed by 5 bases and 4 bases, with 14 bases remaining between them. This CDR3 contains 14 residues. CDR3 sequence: CASSSPRGTETQYF. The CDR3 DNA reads TGTGCCAGCAGCAGTCCGCGGGGAACAGAGACCCAGTACTTC.

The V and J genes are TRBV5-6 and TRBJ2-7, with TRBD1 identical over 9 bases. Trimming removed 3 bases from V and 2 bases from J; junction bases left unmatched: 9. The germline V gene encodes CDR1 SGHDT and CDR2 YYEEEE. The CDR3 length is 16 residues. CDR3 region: CASSSPTTGGTYEQYF. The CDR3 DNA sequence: TGTGCCAGCAGCTCACCTACGACAGGGGGTACCTACGAGCAGTACTTC.

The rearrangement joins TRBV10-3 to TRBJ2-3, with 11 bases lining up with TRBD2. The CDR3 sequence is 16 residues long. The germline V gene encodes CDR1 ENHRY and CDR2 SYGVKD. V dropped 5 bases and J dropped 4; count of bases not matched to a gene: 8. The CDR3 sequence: CAISLLAGEGSDTQYF. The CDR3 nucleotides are TGTGCCATCAGTTTACTAGCGGGGGAAGGGTCAGATACGCAGTATTTT.

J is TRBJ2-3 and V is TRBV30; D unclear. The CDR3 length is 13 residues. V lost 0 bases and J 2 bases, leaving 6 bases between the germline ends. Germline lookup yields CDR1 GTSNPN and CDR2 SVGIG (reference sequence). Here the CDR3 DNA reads TGTGCCTGGAGTGTACGGGTCACAGATACGCAGTATTTT. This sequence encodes CAWSVRVTDTQYF.

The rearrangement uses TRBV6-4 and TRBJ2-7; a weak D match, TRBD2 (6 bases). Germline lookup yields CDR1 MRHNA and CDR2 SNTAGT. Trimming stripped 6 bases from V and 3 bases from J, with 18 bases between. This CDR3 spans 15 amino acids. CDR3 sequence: CASSAGRNLCYEQYV. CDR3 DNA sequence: TGTGCCAGCAGCGCGGGACGAAACCTTTGCTACGAGCAGTACGTC.

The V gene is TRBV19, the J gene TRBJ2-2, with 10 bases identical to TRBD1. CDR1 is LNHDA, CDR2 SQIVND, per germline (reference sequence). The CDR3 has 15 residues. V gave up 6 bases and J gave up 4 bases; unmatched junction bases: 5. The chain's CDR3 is CASRTDRGLTGELFF. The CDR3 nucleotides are TGTGCCAGTAGGACCGACAGGGGGCTCACCGGGGAGCTGTTTTTT.

This chain's CDR3 is CASGFFGGSGNTEAFF. CDR3 DNA: TGTGCTAGTGGTTTCTTCGGGGGTTCGGGGAACACTGAAGCTTTCTTT. The chain is built from TRBV12-5 and TRBJ1-1, with a possible D match to TRBD1 (5 bases). The CDR3 consists of 16 residues. V lost 3 bases, J lost 1 base, and 15 bases lay in between. CDR1 is LGHNT and CDR2 is FRNRAP in the germline V gene. Supplemented by reference TRBV12-5 and TRBJ1-1, the full variable domain reads DARVTQTPRHKVTEMGQEVTMRCQPILGHNTVFWYRQTMMQGLELLAYFRNRAPLDDSGMPKDRFSAEMPDATLATLKIQPSEPRDSAVYFCASGFFGGSGNTEAFFGQGTRLTVV.

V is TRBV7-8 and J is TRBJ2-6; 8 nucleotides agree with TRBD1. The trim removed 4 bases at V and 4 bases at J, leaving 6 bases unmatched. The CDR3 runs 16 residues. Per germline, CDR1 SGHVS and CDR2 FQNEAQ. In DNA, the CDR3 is TGTGCCAGCAGCTCCCGACAGGGGTACGGGGCCAACGTCCTGACTTTC. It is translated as CASSSRQGYGANVLTF.

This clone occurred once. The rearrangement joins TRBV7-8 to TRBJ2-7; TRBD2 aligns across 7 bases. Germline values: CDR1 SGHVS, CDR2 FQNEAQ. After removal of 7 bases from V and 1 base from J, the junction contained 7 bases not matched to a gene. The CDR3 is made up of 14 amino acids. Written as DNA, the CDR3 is TGTGCCAGCACCGAAAGGCGGGAGTCCTACGAGCAGTACTTC. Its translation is CASTERRESYEQYF.

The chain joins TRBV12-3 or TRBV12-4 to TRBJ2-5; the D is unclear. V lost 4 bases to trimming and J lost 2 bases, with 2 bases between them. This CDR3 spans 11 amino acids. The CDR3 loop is CASSSQETQYF. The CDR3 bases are TGTGCCAGCAGTTCACAAGAGACCCAGTACTTC.

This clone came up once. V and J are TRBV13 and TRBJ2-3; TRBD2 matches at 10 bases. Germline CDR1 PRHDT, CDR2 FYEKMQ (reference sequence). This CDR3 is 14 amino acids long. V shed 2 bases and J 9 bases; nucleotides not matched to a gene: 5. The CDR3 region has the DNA TGTGCCAGCAGCTTACGAGCGGGGGGGCAGACGCAGTATTTT. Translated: CASSLRAGGQTQYF.

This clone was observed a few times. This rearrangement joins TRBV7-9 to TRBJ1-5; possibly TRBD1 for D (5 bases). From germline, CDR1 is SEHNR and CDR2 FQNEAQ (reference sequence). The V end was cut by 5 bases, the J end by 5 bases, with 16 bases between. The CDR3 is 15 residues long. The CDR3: CASSRTQIGDQPQHF. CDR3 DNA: TGTGCCAGCAGCCGTACACAGATAGGGGATCAGCCCCAGCATTTT.

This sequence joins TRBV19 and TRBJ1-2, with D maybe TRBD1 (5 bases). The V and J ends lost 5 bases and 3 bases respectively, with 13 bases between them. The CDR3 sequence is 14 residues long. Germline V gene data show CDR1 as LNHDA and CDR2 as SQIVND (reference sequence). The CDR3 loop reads CASSVKGLHYGYTF. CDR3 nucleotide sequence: TGTGCCAGTAGTGTTAAGGGGCTGCACTATGGCTACACCTTC.

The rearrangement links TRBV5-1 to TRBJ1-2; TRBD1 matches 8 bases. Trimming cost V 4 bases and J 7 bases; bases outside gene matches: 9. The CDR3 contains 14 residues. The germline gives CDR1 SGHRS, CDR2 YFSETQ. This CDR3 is CASSVDREGGGYTF. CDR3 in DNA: TGCGCCAGCAGCGTGGACAGGGAGGGAGGTGGCTACACCTTC.

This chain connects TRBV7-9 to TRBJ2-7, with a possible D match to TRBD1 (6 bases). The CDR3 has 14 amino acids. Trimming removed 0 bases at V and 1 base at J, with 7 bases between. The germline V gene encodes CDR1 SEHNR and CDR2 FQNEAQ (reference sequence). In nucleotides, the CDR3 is TGTGCCAGCAGCTTAGCCAGGGGTTCCTACGAGCAGTACGTC. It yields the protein CASSLARGSYEQYV.

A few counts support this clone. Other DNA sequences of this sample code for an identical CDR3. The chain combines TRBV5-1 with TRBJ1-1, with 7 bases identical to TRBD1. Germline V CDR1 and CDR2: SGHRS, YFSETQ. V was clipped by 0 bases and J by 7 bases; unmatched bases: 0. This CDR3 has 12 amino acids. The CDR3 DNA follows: TGCGCCAGCAGCTTGGGGACAGGTGAAGCTTTCTTT. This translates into CASSLGTGEAFF.

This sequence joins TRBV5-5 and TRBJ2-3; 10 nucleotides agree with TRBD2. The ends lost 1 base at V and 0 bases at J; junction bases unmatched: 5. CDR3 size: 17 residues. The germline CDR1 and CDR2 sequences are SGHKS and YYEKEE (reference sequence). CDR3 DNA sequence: TGTGCCAGCAGCTTGACTAGCGGGGCTCTTAGCACAGATACGCAGTATTTT. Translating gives CASSLTSGALSTDTQYF.

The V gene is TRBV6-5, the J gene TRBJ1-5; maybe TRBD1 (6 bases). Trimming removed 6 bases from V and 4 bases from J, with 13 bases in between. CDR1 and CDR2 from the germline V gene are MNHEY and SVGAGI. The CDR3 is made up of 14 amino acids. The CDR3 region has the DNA TGTGCCAGCAGCAGTGGACAGCGTAATCAGCCCCAGCATTTT. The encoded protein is CASSSGQRNQPQHF.

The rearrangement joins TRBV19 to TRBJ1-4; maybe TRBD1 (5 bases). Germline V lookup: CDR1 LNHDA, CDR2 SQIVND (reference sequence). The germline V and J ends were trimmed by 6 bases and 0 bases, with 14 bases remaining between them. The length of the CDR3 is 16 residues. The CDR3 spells CASSRFRQTTNEKLFF. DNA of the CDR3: TGTGCCAGTAGCCGTTTCCGACAGACAACTAATGAAAAACTGTTTTTT.

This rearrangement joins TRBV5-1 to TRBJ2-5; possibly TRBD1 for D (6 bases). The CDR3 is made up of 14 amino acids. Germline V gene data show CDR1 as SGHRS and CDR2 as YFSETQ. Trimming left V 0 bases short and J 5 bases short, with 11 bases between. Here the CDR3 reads CASSLGGRLETQYF. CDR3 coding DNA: TGCGCCAGCAGCTTGGGGGGGCGGTTGGAGACCCAGTACTTC.

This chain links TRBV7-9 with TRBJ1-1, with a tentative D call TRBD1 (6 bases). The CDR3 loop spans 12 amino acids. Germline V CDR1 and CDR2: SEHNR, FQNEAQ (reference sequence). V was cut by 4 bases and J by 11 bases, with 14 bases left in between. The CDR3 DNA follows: TGTGCCAGCAGCTCCACAGGGAATTTGGCTTTCTTT. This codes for CASSSTGNLAFF.

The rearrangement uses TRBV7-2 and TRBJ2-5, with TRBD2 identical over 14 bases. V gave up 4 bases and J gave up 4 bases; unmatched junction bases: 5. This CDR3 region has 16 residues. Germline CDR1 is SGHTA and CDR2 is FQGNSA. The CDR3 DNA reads TGTGCCAGCAGCTCCGGACTAGCGGGGGGCGCAGAGACCCAGTACTTC. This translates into CASSSGLAGGAETQYF.